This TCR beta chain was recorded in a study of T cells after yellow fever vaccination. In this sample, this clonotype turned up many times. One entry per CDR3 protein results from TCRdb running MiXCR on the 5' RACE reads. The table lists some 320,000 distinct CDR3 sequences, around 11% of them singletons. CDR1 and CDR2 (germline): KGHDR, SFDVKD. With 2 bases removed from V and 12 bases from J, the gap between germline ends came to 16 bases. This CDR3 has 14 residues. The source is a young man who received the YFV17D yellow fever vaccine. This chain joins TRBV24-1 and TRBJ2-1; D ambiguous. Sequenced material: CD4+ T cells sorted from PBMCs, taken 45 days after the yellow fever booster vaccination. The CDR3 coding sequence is TGTGCCACCAGTGATTCCCCGAGTTTATGGACGCAGTTCTTC. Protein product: CATSDSPSLWTQFF.